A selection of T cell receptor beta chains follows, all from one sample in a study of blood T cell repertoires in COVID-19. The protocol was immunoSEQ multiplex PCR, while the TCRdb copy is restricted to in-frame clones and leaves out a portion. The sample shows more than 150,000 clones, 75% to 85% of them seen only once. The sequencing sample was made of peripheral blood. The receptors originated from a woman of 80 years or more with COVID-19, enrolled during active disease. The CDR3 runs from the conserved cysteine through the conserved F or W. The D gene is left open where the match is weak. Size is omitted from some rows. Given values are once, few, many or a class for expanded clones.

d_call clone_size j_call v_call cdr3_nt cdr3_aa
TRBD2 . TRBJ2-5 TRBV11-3 TGTGCCAGCAGCCTCGGAATAGCGGGAGGGCCTGGTGAGACCCAGTACTTC CASSLGIAGGPGETQYF
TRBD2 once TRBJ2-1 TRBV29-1 TGCAGCGTTTCGCGGCTAGCGGCCAATGAGCAGTTCTTC CSVSRLAANEQFF
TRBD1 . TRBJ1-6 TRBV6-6 TGTGCCAGCAGTCGACTCAACAGGGGGCCCAATTCACCCCTCCACTTT CASSRLNRGPNSPLHF
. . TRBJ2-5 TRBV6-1 TGTGCCAGCAGTGAACACCCGGGGGTCCAGACCCAGTACTTC CASSEHPGVQTQYF
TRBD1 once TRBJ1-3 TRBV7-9 TGTGCCAGCAGCAACTGGGACAGCAACACCATATATTTT CASSNWDSNTIYF
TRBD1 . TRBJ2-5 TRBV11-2 TGTGCCAGCAGCTTACGGACAGGGACAGAGACCCAGTACTTC CASSLRTGTETQYF
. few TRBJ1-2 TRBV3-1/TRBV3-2 TGTGCCAGCAGCCACGACAAGCCCTGCTATGGCTACACCTTC CASSHDKPCYGYTF
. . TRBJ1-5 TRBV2 TGTGCCAGCAGTCCCTCCGGCAATCAGCCCCAGCATTTT CASSPSGNQPQHF
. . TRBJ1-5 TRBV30 TGTGCCTGGAGTGTAATTGGGCAAAAAGACAATCAGCCCCAGCATTTT CAWSVIGQKDNQPQHF
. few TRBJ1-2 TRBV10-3 TGTGCCATCAGGGCCAACTATGGCTACACCTTC CAIRANYGYTF
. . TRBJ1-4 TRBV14 TGTGCCAGCAGCCTAAGCAGGGGAAATGAAAAACTGTTTTTT CASSLSRGNEKLFF
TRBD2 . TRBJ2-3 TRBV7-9 TGTGCCAGCAGCTTAGTAGGGACTAGCGGGCTCAGAGATACGCAGTATTTT CASSLVGTSGLRDTQYF
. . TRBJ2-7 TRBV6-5 TGTGCCAGCAGTTACTCGCCTGAGACCTACGAGCAGTACTTC CASSYSPETYEQYF
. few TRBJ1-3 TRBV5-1 TGCGCCAGCAGCTCCGGACGGGGGTTCTCTGGAAACACCATATATTTT CASSSGRGFSGNTIYF
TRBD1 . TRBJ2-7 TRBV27 TGTGCCAGCAGTTCAGACTACCCATCCAGGGGGAAGGGGTCCTACGAGCAGTACTTC CASSSDYPSRGKGSYEQYF
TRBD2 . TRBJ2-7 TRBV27 TGTGCCAGCAGTTTATCGTTCACTAGCGGGGGGTCCTCCTACGAGCAGTACTTC CASSLSFTSGGSSYEQYF
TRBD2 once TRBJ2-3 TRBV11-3 TGTGCCAGCAGCACCCCCGGGACTAGAGACACAGATACGCAGTATTTT CASSTPGTRDTDTQYF
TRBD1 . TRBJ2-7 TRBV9 TGTGCCAGCAGCATTACAGGGGGAGCCCAGTACTTC CASSITGGAQYF
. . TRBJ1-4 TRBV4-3 TGCGCCAGCAGCCAAGCTAGGCAGTTTAATGAAAAACTGTTTTTT CASSQARQFNEKLFF
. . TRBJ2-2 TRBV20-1 TGCAGTGCTAGTCGTCTCCTCAACACCGGGGAGCTGTTTTTT CSASRLLNTGELFF
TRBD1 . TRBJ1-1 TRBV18 TGTGCCAGCTCTCCCCAGGGGGGAGTCGGGGCGGGAGGCACTGAAGCTTTCTTT CASSPQGGVGAGGTEAFF
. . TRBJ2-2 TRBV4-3 TGCGCCAGCAGCCTTGGGAGGGGGGCCGGGGAGCTGTTTTTT CASSLGRGAGELFF
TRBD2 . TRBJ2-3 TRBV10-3 TGTGCCATCAGTACTAGCGGCGGGAGGTCCGACGGAGGGCAGTATTTT CAISTSGGRSDGGQYF
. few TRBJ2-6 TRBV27 TGTGCCAGCAGTTTGTCCCTCTCTGGGGCCAACGTCCTGACTTTC CASSLSLSGANVLTF
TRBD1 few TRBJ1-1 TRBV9 TGTGCCAGCAGCGTACAGGGGGTCGGTGAAGCTTTCTTT CASSVQGVGEAFF
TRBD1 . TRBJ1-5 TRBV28 TGTGCCAGCAGTTACAGGGGGCGTCAGCCCCAGCATTTT CASSYRGRQPQHF
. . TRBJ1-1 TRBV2 TGTGCCAGCAGCCAGGGTGAGACTGAAGCTTTCTTT CASSQGETEAFF
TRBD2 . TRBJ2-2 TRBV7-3 TGTGCCAGCAGCCTAGCGGGGGCCGGGGAGCTGTTTTTT CASSLAGAGELFF
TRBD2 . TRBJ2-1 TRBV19 TGTGCCAGTAGTCTGGCTAGCGGGATCAATGAGCAGTTCTTC CASSLASGINEQFF
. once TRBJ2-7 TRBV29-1 TGCAGCGTTGAAGACCGAGCCTGGTCGTACGAGCAGTACTTC CSVEDRAWSYEQYF
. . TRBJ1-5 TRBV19 TGTGCCAGTAGGTCGAGTCGACCCCAGCATTTT CASRSSRPQHF
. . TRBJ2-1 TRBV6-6 TGTGCCAGCAGTTTACTCGGGAATGAGCAGTTCTTC CASSLLGNEQFF
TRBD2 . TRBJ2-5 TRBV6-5 TGTGCCAGCAACGAAGGACTAGCGATTGCAGAGACCCAGTACTTC CASNEGLAIAETQYF
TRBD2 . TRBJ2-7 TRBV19 TGTGCCAGTAGTATGCGGACTAGCTCCCCCGAGCAGTACTTC CASSMRTSSPEQYF
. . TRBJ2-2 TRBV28 TGTGCCAGCAGCGCGGGAACAGGGGAGTACACCGGGGAGCTGTTTTTT CASSAGTGEYTGELFF
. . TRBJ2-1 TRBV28 TGTGCCAGCAGTGCTTCCGGGACTTATATCAGAGAGCAGTTCTTC CASSASGTYIREQFF
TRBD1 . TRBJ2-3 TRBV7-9 TGTGCCAGCAGCTTAGAGCGGCAGGGGGCTAGCACAGATACGCAGTATTTT CASSLERQGASTDTQYF
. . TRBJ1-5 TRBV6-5 TGTGCCACCCAGGCTGGTAATAGCAATCAGCCCCAGCATTTT CATQAGNSNQPQHF
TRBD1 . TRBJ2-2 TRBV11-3 TGTGCCAGCAGCCTCTTCGGACAGGGTGCGAACACCGGGGAGCTGTTTTTT CASSLFGQGANTGELFF
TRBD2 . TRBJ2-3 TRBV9 TGTGCCAGCGGGCTAGCGGTCACAGATACGCAGTATTTT CASGLAVTDTQYF
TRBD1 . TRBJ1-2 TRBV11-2 TGTGCCAGCAGCTTATCAGGGGGGTCTTTTTATGGCTACACCTTC CASSLSGGSFYGYTF
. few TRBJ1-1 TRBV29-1 TGCAGCCACCTCAACTGGCAGGGAAACGCTGAAGCTTTCTTT CSHLNWQGNAEAFF
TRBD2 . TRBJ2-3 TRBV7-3 TGTGCCAGCAGCGCTTCGGGGGGTGACACAGATACGCAGTATTTT CASSASGGDTDTQYF
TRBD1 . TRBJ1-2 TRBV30 TGTGCCTGGAGTGTGGGGACAGCCTATGGCTACACCTTC CAWSVGTAYGYTF
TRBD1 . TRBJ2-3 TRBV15 TGTGCCACCAGCAGACGACAGGGGGCAGGGTCAGATACGCAGTATTTT CATSRRQGAGSDTQYF
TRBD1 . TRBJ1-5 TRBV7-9 TGTGCCAGCAGCCTGACAGGGGGCCGGCAGCCCCAGCATTTT CASSLTGGRQPQHF
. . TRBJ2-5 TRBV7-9 TGTGCCAGCAGCTTAAACAGGGTTGGGCAAGAGACCCAGTACTTC CASSLNRVGQETQYF
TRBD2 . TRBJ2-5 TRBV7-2 TGTGCCAGCAGCTTAGTCGGGGGGATGGAGACCCAGTACTTC CASSLVGGMETQYF
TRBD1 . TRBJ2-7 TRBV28 TGTGCCAGCAGTTTACCCCCGGACAGGGGTTGGGACGAGCAGTACTTC CASSLPPDRGWDEQYF
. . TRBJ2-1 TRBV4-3 TGCGCCAGCAGCCAAGGACAGATCAGTTACAATGAGCAGTTCTTC CASSQGQISYNEQFF
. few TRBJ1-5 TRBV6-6 TGTGCCAGCAGTTACGGGGCTGTCTATAGCAATCAGCCCCAGCATTTT CASSYGAVYSNQPQHF
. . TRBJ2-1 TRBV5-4 TGTGCCAGCAGCTTGTATCGCGGGATTGGTGGCAATGAGCAGTTCTTC CASSLYRGIGGNEQFF
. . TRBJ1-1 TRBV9 TGTGCCAGCAGCGTAGGTGGGGGCGCTGGCACTGAAGCTTTCTTT CASSVGGGAGTEAFF
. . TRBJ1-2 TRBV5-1 TGCGCCAGCAGCTTGCGGGGGGATGGATATGGCTACACCTTC CASSLRGDGYGYTF